The clone carrying this TCR beta chain is medium-sized (0.01 to 0.1%) within its sample. What it recognizes is unknown. This CDR3 contains 16 residues. The V segment lost 4 bases and the J segment 6 bases; nucleotides outside the gene matches: 13. Looked up from germline, CDR1 is SEHNR and CDR2 is FQNEAQ (reference sequence). The data are from a study of early T cells in non-severe SARS-CoV-2 infection. General study findings and limits: Comparison of clonotypes with VDJdb favored anti-spike CD8 responses while missing private and CD4 specificities.

The TCR library protocol attached unique molecular identifiers to the individual cDNA molecules. MiXCR, run by TCRdb on the 5' RACE reads, gives a single entry per CDR3 protein. The sample shows approximately 65,000 distinct CDR3 sequences, about 11% of them seen only once. The sequence was collected from an adult who was a healthcare worker with PCR-confirmed SARS-CoV-2 infection or an uninfected control (not recorded which). The chain couples TRBV7-9 to TRBJ2-7; 9 bases match TRBD2. The sample consisted of whole blood, taken at baseline. CDR3 coding DNA: TGTGCCAGCAGCTCCAACCTTGGGACTAGCTCTCCCGAGCAGTACTTC. Its protein product is CASSSNLGTSSPEQYF.